This TCR beta chain derives from a study of cytomegalovirus exposure and HLA in healthy donors. About the research overall: There were approximately 400 genotyped donors. Of these, 81% fell in the genetic ancestry cluster associated with self-reported Caucasian donors.

There are 14 residues in the CDR3. V lost 2 bases, J lost 2 bases, and 4 bases stayed unmatched. Germline CDR1 GTSNPN, CDR2 SVGIG (reference sequence). Study results and limitations: Later work found that TCR association rates differed between HLA loci; DRB1 had the most and HLA-C the fewest. Productive status was seen about 90% or about 30% of the time for most TCR beta V segments in an earlier analysis. Associated with cytomegalovirus, according to the listing, were 150 to 200 TCR beta chains.

As concerns this clone: The antigen remains unidentified.

The PCR had 60 Vbeta and 13 Jbeta primers. Libraries were prepared by immunoSEQ multiplex PCR; TCRdb keeps only in-frame clonotypes and omits some of them. Of about 83,000 clones in the sample, more than 80% are singletons; the top ten hold approximately 1.9%. This clonotype was obtained from a woman younger than 45 in good health and CMV-seronegative. The sample was PBMCs. The chain combines TRBV30 with TRBJ2-7, with TRBD2 matching 9 bases. CDR3 sequence: CAWSSTSGTYEQYF. The CDR3 DNA is TGTGCCTGGAGTTCGACTAGCGGTACCTACGAGCAGTACTTC.